This passage covers 15 T cell receptor beta chains from one sample sequenced in a study of post-analysis software for immune sequencing data. Study-wide results and caveats: TRBV segments more frequent in patients than in controls numbered several and included TRBV5-6, TRBV5-1 and TRBV20-1.

Each TCR beta cDNA library carried unique molecular identifiers. From the PCR reads, TCRdb called clonotypes with MiXCR, one entry per CDR3 protein. The sample has hundreds of thousands of distinct CDR3 sequences, around 27% seen once; the top ten hold around 0.55%. No antigen is known for these receptors. Sample: blood. These receptors originate from a girl under 18 with multiple sclerosis.

This rearrangement joins TRBV9 to TRBJ2-5; 7 nucleotides match TRBD1. The J call may not be correct, given that the DNA end is closer to TRBJ2-7. Germline values: CDR1 SGDLS, CDR2 YYNGEE. The CDR3 has 15 residues. For the CDR3, the DNA is TGTGCCAGCAGCCACCCGGCAGGGGGATCGGACGAGCAGTACTTC. It translates to CASSHPAGGSDEQYF.

This clonotype was detected only a few times. The gene calls are TRBV27 and TRBJ2-1; 7 positions agree with TRBD1. V lost 5 bases and J lost 3; bases outside the gene matches: 13. CDR3 length: 17 amino acids. Germline CDR1 is MNHEY and CDR2 is SMNVEV (reference sequence). The CDR3 DNA sequence: TGTGCCAGCAGTACACCCCGACAGGGCCAGTTCTACAATGAGCAGTTCTTC. It encodes CASSTPRQGQFYNEQFF.

V is TRBV29-1 and J is TRBJ2-5, with D hard to call. The V and J ends lost 5 bases and 1 base respectively, with 11 bases between them. Germline lookup yields CDR1 SQVTM and CDR2 ANQGSEA. CDR3 length: 13 residues. For the CDR3, the DNA is TGCAGCGTTCTTCGGACGTTCCAAGAGACCCAGTACTTC. As protein: CSVLRTFQETQYF.

This chain links TRBV11-1 with TRBJ2-3; the match to TRBD2 covers 9 bases. V shed 1 base, J shed 5 bases, and the junction held 7 bases outside the gene matches. Per the germline V gene, CDR1 is SGHAT and CDR2 is FQDESV (reference sequence). The CDR3 is 16 amino acids. Here the CDR3 DNA reads TGTGCCAGCAGCTTAGGACTAGCGGTCTTTCTAGATACGCAGTATTTT. Translated, it gives CASSLGLAVFLDTQYF.

In DNA, the CDR3 is TGCAGTGCCAAGGGACTAGCGGGGTACGAGCAGTACTTC. The encoded protein is CSAKGLAGYEQYF. The gene calls are TRBV20-1 and TRBJ2-7; 13 nucleotides agree with TRBD2. The germline CDR1 and CDR2 sequences are DFQATT and SNEGSKA (reference sequence). The CDR3 has 13 residues. J gave up 4 bases and V 6 bases, and 3 bases lay outside the gene matches.

This clonotype came up once. The chain links TRBV20-1 to TRBJ2-3, with 7 nucleotides matching TRBD2. The trim removed 6 bases at V and 2 bases at J, leaving 11 bases unmatched. CDR3 size: 15 residues. Germline CDR1 and CDR2: DFQATT and SNEGSKA (reference sequence). The CDR3 DNA reads as TGCAGTGCCCAGCCGTCTAGCGGAGACACAGATACGCAGTATTTT. Residues: CSAQPSSGDTDTQYF.

The CDR3 reads CASSLTGGALYEQYF. The CDR3 coding sequence is TGCGCCAGCAGCTTGACTGGGGGCGCCTTGTACGAGCAGTACTTC. The chain employs TRBV5-1 and TRBJ2-7; D might be TRBD1 (6 bases). The CDR3 runs to 15 residues. Trimming removed 1 base from V and 4 bases from J, with 15 bases in between. The germline CDR1 and CDR2 sequences are SGHRS and YFSETQ.

This clonotype was detected only once. This chain links TRBV5-1 with TRBJ2-7; TRBD2 aligns across 7 bases. The CDR3 is 15 residues long. From germline, CDR1 is SGHRS and CDR2 YFSETQ. The V segment lost 0 bases and the J segment 7 bases; nucleotides outside the gene matches: 10. The CDR3 is CASSLGGSSYNEQYF. The CDR3 DNA sequence: TGCGCCAGCAGCTTGGGCGGGAGTTCCTACAATGAGCAGTACTTC. The full variable domain, rest sourced from reference TRBV5-1 and TRBJ2-7, is KAGVTQTPRYLIKTRGQQVTLSCSPISGHRSVSWYQQTPGQGLQFLFEYFSETQRNKGNFPGRFSGRQFSNSRSEMNVSTLELGDSALYLCASSLGGSSYNEQYFGPGTRLTVT.

J is TRBJ2-5 and V is TRBV12-3 or TRBV12-4; 14 bases line up with TRBD2. The CDR3 covers 15 residues. V gave up 7 bases and J gave up 11 bases; unmatched junction bases: 12. CDR3 loop: CASTTGTSGSNEQYF. CDR3 in DNA: TGTGCCAGCACCACCGGGACTAGCGGGAGCAATGAGCAGTACTTC.

Details on this clonotype: A much larger clone lies one base from this, so it may be a read error. The chain has TRBV29-1 and TRBJ1-2; D call uncertain. The CDR3 covers 11 residues. V was cut by 0 bases and J by 8 bases, with 7 bases left in between. In germline, CDR1 is SQVTM, CDR2 ANQGSEA. CDR3: CSVEDPEGYTF. As DNA, the CDR3 is TGCAGCGTTGAAGATCCCGAAGGCTACACCTTC.

This chain connects TRBV7-2 to TRBJ2-5; TRBD2 matches at 9 bases. V lost 1 base, J lost 2 bases, and 11 bases stayed unmatched. The CDR3 sequence is 18 residues long. Germline V lookup: CDR1 SGHTA, CDR2 FQGNSA. CDR3 protein: CASSLGGLGAGGQETQYF. CDR3 nucleotides: TGTGCCAGCAGCTTAGGGGGGTTGGGTGCGGGGGGGCAAGAGACCCAGTACTTC.

The genes are TRBV7-2 and TRBJ2-1, with 11 nucleotides matching TRBD2. V shed 5 bases and J 5 bases; nucleotides not matched to a gene: 11. The V gene's germline CDR1 is SGHTA and CDR2 FQGNSA. This CDR3 comprises 17 residues. CDR3 amino acids: CASSLLVAGGPHNEQFF. Here the CDR3 DNA reads TGTGCCAGCAGCCTACTCGTAGCGGGAGGGCCCCACAATGAGCAGTTCTTC.

This clonotype was observed a few times. The chain recombines TRBV5-1 with TRBJ2-5, with 15 nucleotides matching TRBD2. The CDR3 covers 19 residues. Germline V gene sequence: CDR1 SGHRS, CDR2 YFSETQ. J gave up 4 bases and V 3 bases, and 13 bases lay outside the gene matches. CDR3 loop: CASSSTGTSGRSFRETQYF. Written as DNA, the CDR3 is TGCGCCAGCAGCTCCACTGGGACTAGCGGGAGGTCATTCCGAGAGACCCAGTACTTC.

This chain uses TRBV18 with TRBJ1-2; D is undetermined. This CDR3 is built from 16 residues. CDR1 KGHSH and CDR2 LQKENI come from the germline V gene. V was shortened by 2 bases and J by 1 base, with 14 bases between the two germline ends. The CDR3 sequence: CASSPRQPLINYGYTF. CDR3 sequence (DNA): TGTGCCAGCTCACCAAGGCAACCCCTAATTAACTATGGCTACACCTTC.

A remark on this clonotype: The junction differs from germline at one of its ends, possibly a read error. The chain employs TRBV18 and TRBJ2-3, with D perhaps matching TRBD1 (5 bases). CDR3 size: 16 residues. Looked up from germline, CDR1 is KGHSH and CDR2 is LQKENI. The CDR3 sequence: CASPPPQTAAGDTQYF. In DNA form, the CDR3 reads TGTGCCAGCCCACCCCCTCAGACGGCGGCAGGGGATACGCAGTATTTT.